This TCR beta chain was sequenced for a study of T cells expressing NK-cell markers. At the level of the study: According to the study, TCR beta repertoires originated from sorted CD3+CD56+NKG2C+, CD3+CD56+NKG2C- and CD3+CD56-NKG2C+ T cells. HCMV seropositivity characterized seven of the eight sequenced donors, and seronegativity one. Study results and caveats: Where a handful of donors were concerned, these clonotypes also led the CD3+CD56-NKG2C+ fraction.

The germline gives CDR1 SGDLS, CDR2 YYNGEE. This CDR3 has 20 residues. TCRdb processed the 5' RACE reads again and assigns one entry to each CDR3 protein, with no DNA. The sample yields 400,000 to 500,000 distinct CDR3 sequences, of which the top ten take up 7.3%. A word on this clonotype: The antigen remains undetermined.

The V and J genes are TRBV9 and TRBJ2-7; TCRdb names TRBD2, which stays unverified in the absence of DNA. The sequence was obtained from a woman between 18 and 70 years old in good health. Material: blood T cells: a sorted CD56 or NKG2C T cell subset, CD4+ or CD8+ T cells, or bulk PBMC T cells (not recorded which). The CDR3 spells CASSVDRGTSGRASSYEQYF.